Listed below are T cell receptor beta chains from one sample, sequenced in a study of T cell responses to AZD1222 COVID-19 vaccine. Some clones are missing from TCRdb's copy, which holds only in-frame ones; the method was immunoSEQ multiplex PCR. The sample yields over 85,000 clones, about 95% seen once. The sample was peripheral blood, taken 28 days after the second AZD1222 dose. Source of these receptors: an adult who received the AZD1222 COVID-19 vaccine. Each CDR3 is given with its conserved first and last residue. A D gene is named only where the DNA matches it firmly. Clone size is stated in some rows and not others, as once, few, many or a class when expanded.

V	J	D	size	CDR3	DNA
TRBV27	TRBJ2-7	NA	NA	CASSPRGLHYEQYF	TGTGCCAGCAGTCCCCGGGGACTTCACTACGAGCAGTACTTC
TRBV7-7	TRBJ2-1	NA	NA	CASSLDPGGDNEQFF	TGTGCCAGCAGCTTAGATCCAGGGGGGGACAATGAGCAGTTCTTC
TRBV28	TRBJ1-2	NA	NA	CASSLQQGYGYTF	TGTGCCAGCAGTTTACAACAGGGCTATGGCTACACCTTC
TRBV10-2	TRBJ1-2	TRBD1	once	CASSESKSGQGIRGYTF	TGCGCCAGCAGTGAGTCCAAGTCGGGACAGGGTATACGGGGCTACACCTTC
TRBV2	TRBJ1-2	NA	NA	CASSGSDSYGYTF	TGTGCCAGCAGTGGGTCGGACTCCTATGGCTACACCTTC
TRBV5-5	TRBJ1-2	NA	NA	CASSLDFYGYTF	TGTGCCAGCAGCTTGGACTTCTATGGCTACACCTTC
TRBV27	TRBJ1-1	NA	NA	CASRLNTEAFF	TGTGCCAGCCGGCTGAACACTGAAGCTTTCTTT
TRBV10-3	TRBJ1-6	NA	NA	CAICWAVNSPLHF	TGTGCCATCTGCTGGGCAGTGAATTCACCCCTCCACTTT
TRBV18	TRBJ2-5	TRBD2	once	CASSPQLAGGPKTQYF	TGTGCCAGCTCACCACAGCTAGCGGGGGGGCCGAAGACCCAGTACTTC
TRBV18	TRBJ1-4	TRBD1	NA	CASSPPQGVNEKLFF	TGTGCCAGCTCACCACCCCAGGGGGTAAATGAAAAACTGTTTTTT
TRBV4-1	TRBJ1-1	NA	NA	CASSQEEGGTEAFF	TGCGCCAGCAGCCAAGAGGAGGGCGGCACTGAAGCTTTCTTT
TRBV6-5	TRBJ1-1	NA	NA	CASGSGFLNTEAFF	TGTGCCAGCGGTTCAGGGTTCCTGAACACTGAAGCTTTCTTT
TRBV7-9	TRBJ1-1	TRBD1	NA	CASSPWDRGATEAFF	TGTGCCAGCAGCCCCTGGGACAGGGGGGCAACTGAAGCTTTCTTT
TRBV11-2	TRBJ2-7	NA	NA	CASSSPGWFVGEYEQYF	TGTGCCAGCAGCTCGCCCGGTTGGTTCGTAGGAGAATACGAGCAGTACTTC
TRBV10-3	TRBJ2-1	NA	NA	CAIRITTSRGQTNNEQFF	TGTGCCATCAGAATCACAACTTCGCGGGGACAGACCAACAATGAGCAGTTCTTC
TRBV7-9	TRBJ2-1	NA	NA	CASSLGGPDEQFF	TGTGCCAGCAGCTTAGGCGGGCCAGATGAGCAGTTCTTC
TRBV5-1	TRBJ2-3	TRBD1	NA	CASSFGQGTDTQYF	TGCGCCAGCAGCTTCGGACAGGGAACAGATACGCAGTATTTT
TRBV7-8	TRBJ2-5	TRBD2	NA	CASSPGLAGVLQETQYF	TGTGCCAGCAGCCCGGGGCTAGCGGGAGTTTTACAAGAGACCCAGTACTTC
TRBV12-3/TRBV12-4	TRBJ1-1	NA	NA	CASSRGSHEAFF	TGTGCCAGCAGTCGTGGTAGCCATGAAGCTTTCTTT
TRBV10-3	TRBJ2-7	TRBD1	NA	CAITPGQGIDEQYF	TGTGCCATCACACCGGGACAGGGGATCGACGAGCAGTACTTC
TRBV3-1/TRBV3-2	TRBJ1-5	NA	NA	CASSLAAGNQPQHF	TGTGCCAGCAGCCTCGCCGCTGGTAATCAGCCCCAGCATTTT
TRBV7-9	TRBJ2-1	TRBD2	once	CASSLGVAGGMDEQFF	TGTGCCAGCAGCTTAGGGGTAGCGGGAGGTATGGATGAGCAGTTCTTC
TRBV3-1/TRBV3-2	TRBJ2-1	NA	NA	CASSRENNEQFF	TGTGCCAGCAGCCGGGAAAACAATGAGCAGTTCTTC
TRBV4-1	TRBJ2-1	NA	once	CASSQDPGQGNEQFF	TGCGCCAGCAGCCAAGATCCGGGACAAGGCAATGAGCAGTTCTTC
TRBV6-4	TRBJ2-2	NA	NA	CASSVIGGFTGELFF	TGTGCCAGCAGTGTAATAGGGGGGTTCACCGGGGAGCTGTTTTTT
TRBV24-1	TRBJ2-2	NA	NA	CATSDSRRQTGELFF	TGTGCCACCAGTGATTCGAGACGTCAGACCGGGGAGCTGTTTTTT
TRBV7-7	TRBJ2-2	NA	NA	CASSLTRFPGTGELFF	TGTGCCAGCAGCTTGACGCGGTTTCCTGGCACCGGGGAGCTGTTTTTT
TRBV4-2	TRBJ1-3	NA	NA	CASRGAGTSGNTIYF	TGTGCCAGCAGGGGAGCGGGGACGTCTGGAAACACCATATATTTT
TRBV5-1	TRBJ2-7	NA	NA	CASRSGTGQYEQYF	TGCGCCAGCAGATCCGGGACGGGACAATACGAGCAGTACTTC
TRBV5-1	TRBJ2-1	TRBD2	NA	CASSFSAGTNNEQFF	TGCGCCAGCAGCTTTTCCGCGGGGACTAACAATGAGCAGTTCTTC
TRBV18	TRBJ1-5	NA	NA	CASSPRQEDQPQHF	TGTGCCAGCTCACCACGGCAGGAGGACCAGCCCCAGCATTTT
TRBV29-1	TRBJ1-3	NA	once	CSALRATGNTIYF	TGCAGCGCACTAAGAGCTACTGGAAACACCATATATTTT
TRBV24-1	TRBJ1-5	NA	NA	CATSDHPRFNQPQHF	TGTGCCACCAGTGACCACCCAAGATTCAATCAGCCCCAGCATTTT
TRBV13	TRBJ1-2	TRBD1	NA	CASSPGQNYGYTF	TGTGCCAGCAGCCCGGGACAGAACTATGGCTACACCTTC
TRBV7-9	TRBJ2-7	NA	NA	CASSLPDVTGFYEQYF	TGTGCCAGCAGCTTACCGGACGTGACAGGATTCTACGAGCAGTACTTC
TRBV3-1/TRBV3-2	TRBJ1-2	NA	NA	CASSQGTSAYTF	TGTGCCAGCAGCCAAGGTACCTCGGCCTACACCTTC
TRBV7-9	TRBJ2-2	NA	NA	CASSARVGELFF	TGTGCCAGCAGCGCTCGGGTCGGGGAGCTGTTTTTT
TRBV3-1/TRBV3-2	TRBJ1-2	TRBD1	NA	CASSDGQVYGYTF	TGTGCCAGCAGCGACGGACAGGTCTATGGCTACACCTTC
TRBV5-1	TRBJ2-3	NA	NA	CASSLERKTTDTQYF	TGCGCCAGCAGCTTGGAACGGAAGACCACAGATACGCAGTATTTT
TRBV5-5	TRBJ1-1	NA	NA	CASSLALNTEAFF	TGTGCCAGCAGCTTAGCCTTGAACACTGAAGCTTTCTTT
TRBV2	TRBJ1-2	NA	NA	CASSEDYWNGYTF	TGTGCCAGCAGTGAGGACTATTGGAATGGCTACACCTTC
TRBV27	TRBJ2-1	NA	NA	CASSSVDEQFF	TGTGCCAGCAGTTCCGTCGATGAGCAGTTCTTC
TRBV2	TRBJ2-1	NA	NA	CASSEDHYNEQFF	TGTGCCAGCAGTGAGGACCATTACAATGAGCAGTTCTTC
TRBV27	TRBJ2-3	NA	NA	CATKLASTDTQYF	TGTGCCACCAAGCTTGCTAGCACAGATACGCAGTATTTT
TRBV15	TRBJ1-5	NA	NA	CATSRAGAAGQGQPQHF	TGTGCCACCAGCAGAGCAGGGGCTGCGGGCCAGGGTCAGCCCCAGCATTTT
TRBV6-5	TRBJ1-2	NA	NA	CASRAAYGYTF	TGTGCCAGCAGAGCAGCATATGGCTACACCTTC
TRBV27	TRBJ2-5	TRBD2	NA	CASSISSGSGETQYF	TGTGCCAGCAGTATATCTAGCGGGAGTGGTGAGACCCAGTACTTC
TRBV5-1	TRBJ1-1	NA	NA	CASSLGVGVEAFF	TGCGCCAGCAGCTTAGGGGTGGGGGTAGAAGCTTTCTTT
TRBV7-9	TRBJ1-2	NA	few	CASSPDGPYGYTF	TGTGCCAGCAGCCCCGACGGCCCGTATGGCTACACCTTC
TRBV6-4	TRBJ2-3	TRBD2	NA	CASSETSAPTDTQYF	TGTGCCAGCAGTGAGACTAGCGCCCCCACAGATACGCAGTATTTT
TRBV5-1	TRBJ2-7	TRBD2	NA	CASSLEAGGSILSYEQYF	TGCGCCAGCAGCTTAGAAGCGGGAGGTTCGATATTGAGCTACGAGCAGTACTTC
TRBV6-5	TRBJ1-3	NA	NA	CASSSPGSGNTIYF	TGTGCCAGCAGTTCCCCGGGGTCCGGAAACACCATATATTTT
TRBV29-1	TRBJ1-2	NA	NA	CSALRGAKDGYTF	TGCAGCGCCTTACGGGGGGCTAAGGATGGCTACACCTTC
TRBV5-5	TRBJ1-1	NA	NA	CASSLPLMNTEAFF	TGTGCCAGCAGCTTACCCTTGATGAACACTGAAGCTTTCTTT
TRBV19	TRBJ1-6	NA	NA	CASSIGGVRYSPLHF	TGTGCCAGTAGTATAGGGGGGGTTCGTTATTCACCCCTCCACTTT